Listed here are 17 T cell receptor beta chains from one sample, sequenced in a study of CD8+CD57+ T cells in acquired aplastic anemia. Genomic DNA, the template, was used for profiling of the TCR beta VDJ and CDR3. TCRdb fed the reads into MiXCR, producing one record per CDR3 protein. Among 180,000 or so distinct CDR3 sequences listed, less than 55% were seen once. The sequenced sample was sorted CD4+, CD8+, or CD8+CD57+ T cells (not recorded which) from PBMCs. These receptors were taken from a human donor in good health.

For the CDR3, the DNA is TGTGCCAGCAGTGGCGCAGGGGCTATCCTCCTTAACTATGGCTACACCTTC. Amino acids: CASSGAGAILLNYGYTF. The V gene is TRBV3-1, the J gene TRBJ1-2, with D maybe TRBD1 (6 bases). The germline CDR1 and CDR2 sequences are LGHDT and YNNKEL (reference sequence). There are 17 residues in the CDR3. V lost 6 bases and J 1 base, leaving 21 bases between the germline ends.

In the case of this clonotype: Given a much more abundant clone one base away, this may be a read error. The chain recombines TRBV24-1 with TRBJ2-7; 8 bases are a match to TRBD1. The CDR3 has 16 amino acids. The V gene's germline CDR1 is KGHDR and CDR2 SFDVKD. The V gene end was trimmed by 6 bases and the J gene end by 4 bases; junction bases not matched to a gene: 13. The DNA for the CDR3 is TGTGCCACCAGTTACTCGAGCCGACAGGGGTCGTACGAGCAGTACTTC. Its translation is CATSYSSRQGSYEQYF.

This clonotype has at least ten counts. The V gene is TRBV11-1, the J gene TRBJ2-1; 9 positions agree with TRBD2. CDR1 SGHAT and CDR2 FQDESV come from the germline V gene (reference sequence). CDR3 length equals 16 residues. V shed 5 bases, J shed 0 bases, and the junction held 5 bases outside the gene matches. This CDR3 reads CASSLIAGASYNEQFF. CDR3 nucleotides: TGTGCCAGCAGCCTAATAGCGGGGGCCTCCTACAATGAGCAGTTCTTC.

In its sample, this clonotype was seen many times. CDR3 residues: CASSLGSGWQSYGYTF. The CDR3 coding sequence is TGCGCCAGCAGCTTGGGCTCCGGGTGGCAGTCCTATGGCTACACCTTC. This chain connects TRBV5-1 to TRBJ1-2, with D uncertain. CDR3 length equals 16 residues. Germline loops: CDR1 SGHRS, CDR2 YFSETQ. V lost 0 bases, J lost 4 bases, and 16 bases lay in between.

The chain uses TRBV20-1 and TRBJ2-5; D is unclear. Germline lookup yields CDR1 DFQATT and CDR2 SNEGSKA (reference sequence). The CDR3 has 12 residues. The germline V and J ends were trimmed by 0 bases and 7 bases, with 9 bases remaining between them. In DNA form, the CDR3 reads TGCAGTGCTAGAGATACAGTCGCGACCCAGTACTTC. Translation gives CSARDTVATQYF.

This clonotype came up a few times. It may be a read error: a sequence one base away is much more abundant. The rearrangement links TRBV7-3 to TRBJ2-1; 9 nucleotides line up with TRBD2. Germline V gene lookup returns CDR1 SGHTA and CDR2 FQGTGA. This CDR3 is 14 amino acids long. DNA for the CDR3: TGTGCCAGCAAAATGACTAGCGGAGCCCTTGAGCGGTTCTTC. Its translation: CASKMTSGALERFF.

This clonotype was seen repeatedly, ten times or more. The gene calls are TRBV20-1 and TRBJ2-3; 7 bases map to TRBD2. J lost 1 base, V lost 1 base, and 8 bases had no gene match. The CDR3 extends over 16 amino acids. Germline V gives CDR1 DFQATT, CDR2 SNEGSKA (reference sequence). The CDR3 region has the DNA TGCAGTGCTAGAGCCACGGGCGGGAGTGGCACAGATACGCAGTATTTT. This sequence encodes CSARATGGSGTDTQYF.

The chain couples TRBV20-1 to TRBJ2-3; no clear D gene. The germline V gene encodes CDR1 DFQATT and CDR2 SNEGSKA (reference sequence). The CDR3 runs to 10 residues. The CDR3 region is CIPSTDTQYF. In nucleotides, the CDR3 is TGCATTCCTAGCACAGATACGCAGTATTTT.

This clonotype was seen many times. The genes are TRBV20-1 and TRBJ2-1, with TRBD2 identical over 11 bases. V shed 5 bases and J 6 bases; nucleotides not matched to a gene: 6. This CDR3 is 14 amino acids long. Germline V gene sequence: CDR1 DFQATT, CDR2 SNEGSKA (reference sequence). CDR3 sequence: CSAGVAGGVNEQFF. DNA of the CDR3: TGCAGTGCTGGTGTAGCGGGAGGGGTCAATGAGCAGTTCTTC.

In this sample, this clonotype turned up once. The chain couples TRBV24-1 to TRBJ1-2; 7 bases fit TRBD1. The germline V gene encodes CDR1 KGHDR and CDR2 SFDVKD. V shed 6 bases, J shed 7 bases, and the junction held 4 bases outside the gene matches. The CDR3 sequence is 12 residues long. The CDR3 loop reads CATSQGERGYTF. For the CDR3, the DNA is TGTGCCACCAGTCAGGGGGAGCGTGGCTACACCTTC.

In regard to this clonotype: A read error is possible here, since a much larger clone lies one base away. The genes are TRBV5-1 and TRBJ1-1; D gene unclear. The germline V gene encodes CDR1 SGHRS and CDR2 YFSETQ. The CDR3 has 14 amino acids. This CDR3 reads CASRLMGLNAEAFF. In DNA, the CDR3 is TGCGCCAGCAGGCTGATGGGTTTGAACGCTGAAGCTTTCTTT.

The chain joins TRBV20-1 to TRBJ2-7; D not resolved. Trimming took off 3 bases at V and 0 bases at J, with 6 bases between the two ends. CDR1 and CDR2 from the germline V gene are DFQATT and SNEGSKA (reference sequence). The CDR3 loop spans 12 amino acids. The CDR3 reads CSASTPSYEQYF. Here the CDR3 DNA reads TGCAGTGCTAGCACACCCTCCTACGAGCAGTACTTC.

This clonotype appeared a few times. A much more abundant neighbour one base away suggests this may be a read error. The chain links TRBV20-1 to TRBJ2-1; 9 nucleotides agree with TRBD1. With V trimmed by 1 base and J by 12 bases, 7 bases remained unmatched. Germline loops: CDR1 DFQATT, CDR2 SNEGSKA (reference sequence). The CDR3 totals 13 residues. The CDR3 sequence is CSARGQGDVWQFF. CDR3 bases: TGCAGTGCTAGAGGACAGGGGGACGTATGGCAGTTCTTC.

The chain uses TRBV5-1 and TRBJ1-2; TRBD1 matches 7 bases. Germline-derived CDR1 and CDR2 are SGHRS and YFSETQ. V lost 3 bases, J lost 0 bases, and 8 bases stayed unmatched. The CDR3 sequence is 16 residues long. This CDR3 is CASSWGPTGPNYGYTF. In nucleotides, the CDR3 is TGCGCCAGCAGCTGGGGCCCGACAGGGCCTAACTATGGCTACACCTTC.

The chain links TRBV24-1 to TRBJ1-2; D gene unclear. The length of the CDR3 is 11 residues. CDR1 is KGHDR, CDR2 SFDVKD, per germline. Trimming left V 5 bases short and J 6 bases short, with 6 bases between. The CDR3 DNA is TGTGCCACCAGTGGAGGCCATGGCTACACCTTC. This encodes CATSGGHGYTF.

This clonotype was seen ten or more times. The chain has TRBV29-1 and TRBJ2-1; D might be TRBD1 or TRBD2, each matching 5 bases. The CDR3 extends over 11 amino acids. Germline V gene lookup returns CDR1 SQVTM and CDR2 ANQGSEA. V lost 3 bases, J lost 12 bases, and 12 bases lay in between. DNA of the CDR3: TGCAGCGTTGAGGAGAGAGGGGTGCAGTTCTTC. Amino acid sequence: CSVEERGVQFF.

DNA of the CDR3: TGCAGTGCTAGGTCAGCAACTAATGAAAAACTGTTTTTT. Its protein is CSARSATNEKLFF. This chain joins TRBV20-1 and TRBJ1-4, with D unresolved. This CDR3 is 13 amino acids long. Germline V lookup: CDR1 DFQATT, CDR2 SNEGSKA (reference sequence). V gave up 3 bases and J gave up 0 bases, with 5 bases separating them.